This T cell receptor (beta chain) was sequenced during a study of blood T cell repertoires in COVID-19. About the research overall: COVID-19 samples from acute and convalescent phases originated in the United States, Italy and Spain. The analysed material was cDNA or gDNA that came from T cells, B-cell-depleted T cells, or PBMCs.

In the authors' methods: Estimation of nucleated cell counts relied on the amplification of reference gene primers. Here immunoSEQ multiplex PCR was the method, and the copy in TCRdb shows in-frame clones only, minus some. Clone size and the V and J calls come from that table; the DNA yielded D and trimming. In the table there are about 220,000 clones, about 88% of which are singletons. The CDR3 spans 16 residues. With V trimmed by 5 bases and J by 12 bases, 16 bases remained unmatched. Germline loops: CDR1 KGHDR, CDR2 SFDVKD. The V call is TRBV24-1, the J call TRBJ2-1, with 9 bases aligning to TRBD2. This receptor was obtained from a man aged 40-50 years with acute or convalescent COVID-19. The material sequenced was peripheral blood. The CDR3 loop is CATSAVSSGAVGGQFF. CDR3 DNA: TGTGCCACCAGTGCAGTCTCTAGCGGGGCCGTTGGGGGGCAGTTCTTC.